One sample yielded the 25 T cell receptor beta chains listed below, sequenced in a study of blood T cell repertoires in COVID-19. Only in-frame clones appear in the TCRdb table, and some are missing; sequencing was by immunoSEQ multiplex PCR. The sample has around 210,000 clones, 89% seen once. The sequenced material came from PBMCs or T cells enriched from blood (not recorded which). The receptors here all came from a woman aged 18-30 years who had recovered from COVID-19.

This clone was observed a handful of times. V and J are TRBV7-2 and TRBJ2-2; a possible D gene is TRBD1 (5 bases). The germline CDR1 and CDR2 sequences are SGHTA and FQGNSA. Trimming removed 5 bases at V and 4 bases at J, with 14 bases between. The CDR3 covers 15 residues. The CDR3 region is CASSPSGRATGELFF. CDR3 in DNA: TGTGCCAGCAGCCCCTCAGGCAGGGCCACCGGGGAGCTGTTTTTT.

The chain combines TRBV24-1 with TRBJ2-5; tentative D call: TRBD2 (5 bases). The CDR3 is 15 amino acids. V was cut by 1 base and J by 4 bases, with 12 bases left in between. CDR1 and CDR2 (germline): KGHDR, SFDVKD. The CDR3 nucleotides are TGTGCCACCAGTGATTTAAACACGGGGTTAGAGACCCAGTACTTC. The encoded protein is CATSDLNTGLETQYF.

This chain connects TRBV5-6 to TRBJ2-5, with 8 bases identical to TRBD1. Germline CDR1 reads SGHDT; CDR2 reads YYEEEE. This CDR3 is 15 amino acids long. The V gene end was trimmed by 3 bases and the J gene end by 5 bases; junction bases not matched to a gene: 9. The CDR3 sequence is CASSSTGAPGETQYF. CDR3 sequence (DNA): TGTGCCAGCAGCTCGACAGGGGCCCCAGGGGAGACCCAGTACTTC.

The chain has TRBV7-3 and TRBJ2-1; perhaps TRBD2 as D (6 bases). Trimming cost V 2 bases and J 10 bases, with 15 bases left between them. The CDR3 sequence is 14 residues long. From germline, CDR1 is SGHTA and CDR2 FQGTGA. In DNA form, the CDR3 reads TGTGCCAGCAGCTTAGGAGGGGTAAACAGGGAGCAGTTCTTC. It yields the protein CASSLGGVNREQFF.

J is TRBJ2-1 and V is TRBV5-6, with TRBD1 matching 7 bases. J gave up 6 bases and V 2 bases, and 17 bases lay outside the gene matches. Germline CDR1 reads SGHDT; CDR2 reads YYEEEE. The CDR3 has 18 residues. The CDR3 spells CASSFRALASRGLNEQFF. The CDR3 DNA reads as TGTGCCAGCAGCTTCAGAGCCTTAGCGTCGAGGGGGCTCAATGAGCAGTTCTTC.

The chain uses TRBV6-4 and TRBJ2-3; the D is unclear. The germline V gene has CDR1 MRHNA and CDR2 SNTAGT. Trimming cost V 2 bases and J 2 bases, with 8 bases left between them. The CDR3 consists of 14 residues. CDR3 coding DNA: TGTGCCAGCAGTGACCTCCCAGACACAGATACGCAGTATTTT. This gives the protein CASSDLPDTDTQYF.

The V call is TRBV28, the J call TRBJ2-7; 10 bases are shared with TRBD1. This CDR3 has 15 residues. Per the germline V gene, CDR1 is MDHEN and CDR2 is SYDVKM. Trimming took 4 bases from V and 2 from J; bases not matched to a gene: 5. The CDR3 region is CASSSDRGSTYEQYF. CDR3 DNA sequence: TGTGCCAGCAGTTCGGACAGGGGGTCAACCTACGAGCAGTACTTC.

The chain combines TRBV6-5 with TRBJ1-2, with D possibly being TRBD1 (6 bases). Trimming removed 2 bases from V and 7 bases from J, with 14 bases in between. Germline CDR1 MNHEY, CDR2 SVGAGI. This CDR3 comprises 14 residues. Written as DNA, the CDR3 is TGTGCCAGCAGTTACACTCGAGGGGGTTCTGGCTACACCTTC. Protein sequence: CASSYTRGGSGYTF.

The J gene is TRBJ2-1, the V gene TRBV6-5, with TRBD1 matching over 8 bases. The V segment lost 4 bases and the J segment 4 bases; nucleotides outside the gene matches: 9. The CDR3 contains 16 residues. Germline V gene data show CDR1 as MNHEY and CDR2 as SVGAGI. The DNA of the CDR3 is TGTGCCAGCAGTTGGGGGACAGGAGGGCATTACAATGAGCAGTTCTTC. As protein: CASSWGTGGHYNEQFF.

The rearrangement uses TRBV27 and TRBJ2-7, with TRBD1 matching over 7 bases. The V segment lost 3 bases and the J segment 3 bases; nucleotides outside the gene matches: 5. Germline CDR1 is MNHEY and CDR2 is SMNVEV (reference sequence). The CDR3 runs 14 residues. The CDR3 DNA reads TGTGCCAGCAGTTTGACAGGGAGCAACTACGAGCAGTACTTC. As protein: CASSLTGSNYEQYF.

The genes are TRBV12-5 and TRBJ2-7, with TRBD2 as a possible D gene (5 bases). This CDR3 has 16 residues. Germline loops: CDR1 LGHNT, CDR2 FRNRAP. Trimming took 0 bases from V and 6 from J, leaving 18 bases between them. The DNA for the CDR3 is TGTGCTAGTGGTTTGGTAGTGGGAGTGGGCGTCCCCGAGCAGTACTTC. It is translated as CASGLVVGVGVPEQYF.

The rearrangement joins TRBV10-3 to TRBJ1-4, with 8 bases lining up with TRBD1. The CDR3 has 15 residues. The V segment lost 0 bases and the J segment 8 bases; nucleotides outside the gene matches: 5. The germline V gene has CDR1 ENHRY and CDR2 SYGVKD. This chain's CDR3 is CAISESTGEREKLFF. The CDR3 region has the DNA TGTGCCATCAGTGAGTCGACAGGGGAAAGGGAAAAACTGTTTTTT.

This chain links TRBV7-2 with TRBJ1-2; a possible D gene is TRBD1 (6 bases). Trimming stripped 3 bases from V and 4 bases from J, with 9 bases between. CDR1 and CDR2 (germline): SGHTA, FQGNSA. There are 13 residues in the CDR3. This CDR3 reads CASSFRGSYGYTF. CDR3 bases: TGTGCCAGCAGCTTCAGGGGCAGCTATGGCTACACCTTC.

The chain uses TRBV4-1 and TRBJ1-4; D not resolved. V was trimmed by 0 bases and J by 6 bases, leaving 11 bases between them. Germline lookup yields CDR1 MGHRA and CDR2 YSYEKL. The CDR3 totals 15 residues. The CDR3 sequence: CASSQEEGIDEKLFF. The CDR3 coding sequence is TGCGCCAGCAGCCAAGAAGAGGGTATCGATGAAAAACTGTTTTTT.

To note about this clone: The identical CDR3 is also encoded by other nucleotide sequences in the sample. The genes are TRBV18 and TRBJ1-1; tentative D call: TRBD1 (5 bases). The CDR3 loop spans 13 amino acids. The germline CDR1 and CDR2 sequences are KGHSH and LQKENI. The V and J ends lost 6 bases and 1 base respectively, with 9 bases between them. As DNA, the CDR3 is TGTGCCAGCTCGCCTCAGGGGAACACTGAAGCTTTCTTT. Translated: CASSPQGNTEAFF.

V usage is TRBV6-1 and J usage is TRBJ1-6, with D perhaps matching TRBD1 (6 bases). The germline V gene has CDR1 MNHNS and CDR2 SASEGT. The ends were cut back, 3 bases at V and 10 bases at J, with 16 bases in the middle. This CDR3 has 15 amino acids. This CDR3 is CASSEARQDRSPLHF. CDR3 sequence (DNA): TGTGCCAGCAGTGAGGCTCGACAGGACCGGTCACCCCTCCACTTT.

V gene TRBV30 combines with J gene TRBJ1-1; D gene ambiguous. Germline-derived CDR1 and CDR2 are GTSNPN and SVGIG (reference sequence). CDR3 length equals 13 residues. V lost 5 bases and J 1 base, leaving 11 bases between the germline ends. The DNA for the CDR3 is TGTGCCTGGGACAACGTTGGGAACACTGAAGCTTTCTTT. Translation gives CAWDNVGNTEAFF.

The chain carries TRBV28 and TRBJ1-2; the match to TRBD1 covers 8 bases. The CDR3 covers 15 residues. The V gene end was trimmed by 4 bases and the J gene end by 5 bases; junction bases not matched to a gene: 9. The germline CDR1 and CDR2 sequences are MDHEN and SYDVKM. CDR3 bases: TGTGCCAGCAGTTCTGGACAGGGAGGGTTGTATGGCTACACCTTC. It codes for CASSSGQGGLYGYTF.

The genes are TRBV4-1 and TRBJ2-2, with 8 bases fitting TRBD2. The V and J ends lost 2 bases and 7 bases, in that order; junction bases with no gene match: 12. The CDR3 totals 17 residues. Germline assignment: CDR1 MGHRA and CDR2 YSYEKL. The CDR3 nucleotides read TGCGCCAGCAGCCAAAGACTAGCGAAAGGGCAGGGCGGGGAGCTGTTTTTT. Encoded protein: CASSQRLAKGQGGELFF.

Only one count was recorded for this clone. The gene calls are TRBV12-3 or TRBV12-4 and TRBJ1-1; tentative D call: TRBD1 (5 bases). V was pared by 7 bases and J by 2 bases, with 11 bases between. The CDR3 extends over 13 amino acids. The chain's CDR3 is CASNTGGNTEAFF. The DNA of the CDR3 is TGTGCCAGCAACACGGGGGGTAACACTGAAGCTTTCTTT.

The V call is TRBV5-1, the J call TRBJ1-6; possibly TRBD1 for D (5 bases). Germline V gene lookup returns CDR1 SGHRS and CDR2 YFSETQ. This CDR3 region has 17 residues. The V and J ends lost 0 bases and 0 bases respectively, with 10 bases between them. The CDR3 DNA follows: TGCGCCAGCAGCTTGGAGGGGCCTAGCTCCTATAATTCACCCCTCCACTTT. It is translated as CASSLEGPSSYNSPLHF.

This clone was seen only once. V usage is TRBV3-1 (or the pseudogene TRBV3-2) and J usage is TRBJ1-3; the D is unclear. This CDR3 has 16 amino acids. Trimming removed 3 bases from V and 0 bases from J, with 12 bases in between. The germline V gene encodes CDR1 LGHDT and CDR2 YNNKEL (reference sequence). The CDR3 loop reads CASSHRTRLSGNTIYF. CDR3 DNA sequence: TGTGCCAGCAGCCATAGAACGAGGCTCTCTGGAAACACCATATATTTT.

Points on this clone: The DNA is left out, because the CDR3 cannot be placed on it with certainty; the CDR3 is given as TCRdb lists it. CDR3 loop: CASSFGQGIEYF. The chain carries TRBV5-5 and TRBJ2-7; TRBD1 is the table's D call and was not checked against the DNA. The germline V gene encodes CDR1 SGHKS and CDR2 YYEKEE (reference sequence). The CDR3 is 12 amino acids in total, end residues counted.

The rearrangement joins TRBV13 to TRBJ1-1, with 8 bases aligning to TRBD1. The V gene's germline CDR1 is PRHDT and CDR2 FYEKMQ (reference sequence). Germline trimming cut 4 bases from V and 5 bases from J; bases unmatched to any gene: 9. The CDR3 is 15 residues long. Here the CDR3 DNA reads TGTGCCAGCAGCTCCCGCGACAGGGGTGGAACTGAAGCTTTCTTT. This sequence encodes CASSSRDRGGTEAFF.

The chain joins TRBV7-9 to TRBJ1-2; D is uncertain. Trimming removed 7 bases from V and 0 bases from J, with 12 bases in between. Germline CDR1 and CDR2: SEHNR and FQNEAQ (reference sequence). CDR3 length: 14 residues. The CDR3 sequence is CASMEGSTNYGYTF. The CDR3 DNA reads as TGTGCCAGCATGGAGGGCAGTACTAACTATGGCTACACCTTC. Full variable domain (outside the CDR3, taken from reference TRBV7-9 and TRBJ1-2): DTGVSQNPRHKITKRGQNVTFRCDPISEHNRLYWYRQTLGQGPEFLTYFQNEAQLEKSRLLSDRFSAERPKGSFSTLEIQRTEQGDSAMYLCASMEGSTNYGYTFGSGTRLTVV.